Below are 18 T cell receptor beta chains sequenced from a single sample in a study of vaccination and CD4 T cells after COVID-19. With the Oncomine TCR Beta short-read assay, DNA from cultured CD4+ T cells was sequenced. TCRdb re-called the PCR reads through MiXCR, storing one row per CDR3 protein. Of roughly 6,700 distinct CDR3 sequences listed, around two thirds are singletons. No antigen has been identified for these receptors. Indicated treatment: approximately nine-day PBMC culture with coronavirus spike peptide pools or control peptides (ViraFEST assay). Sequenced material: CD4+ T cells from blood, cultured in vitro. These receptors originate from a human donor who had recovered from COVID-19.

This clonotype was counted between two and nine times. The genes are TRBV2 and TRBJ1-5; 8 nucleotides line up with TRBD1. V lost 3 bases to trimming and J lost 1 base; unmatched junction nucleotides: 8. This CDR3 region has 17 residues. Germline CDR1 and CDR2: SNHLY and FYNNEI. The CDR3 reads CASSERTGLVSNQPQHF. DNA for the CDR3: TGTGCCAGCAGTGAGAGGACAGGGTTGGTAAGCAATCAGCCCCAGCATTTT.

CDR3: CASSPDRVRTSHGYTF. The CDR3 DNA reads TGTGCCAGCAGCCCTGACCGTGTCCGGACATCGCATGGCTACACCTTC. V and J are TRBV7-2 and TRBJ1-2; D may be TRBD1 (5 bases). Germline V gene lookup returns CDR1 SGHTA and CDR2 FQGNSA. This CDR3 comprises 16 residues. V was clipped by 5 bases and J by 6 bases, with 22 bases between them.

The rearrangement uses TRBV15 and TRBJ2-2; D gene unclear. Germline lookup yields CDR1 LNHNV and CDR2 YYDKDF (reference sequence). Trimming removed 2 bases at V and 6 bases at J, with 13 bases between. The CDR3 loop spans 15 amino acids. The DNA of the CDR3 is TGTGCCACCAGCAGACCAAAGGATGGGCCCGGGGAGCTGTTTTTT. This translates into CATSRPKDGPGELFF.

This chain's CDR3 is CASSHKSMARQPQHF. The CDR3 DNA is TGTGCCAGCAGCCACAAATCGATGGCGCGACAGCCCCAGCATTTT. V gene TRBV7-2 combines with J gene TRBJ1-5, with D hard to call. Germline V lookup: CDR1 SGHTA, CDR2 FQGNSA. V gave up 5 bases and J gave up 7 bases, with 18 bases separating them. The CDR3 is made up of 15 amino acids.

The V gene is TRBV5-3, the J gene TRBJ2-5, with D possibly TRBD1 on 6 matching bases. TRBV5-3 falls under the ORF class, with uncertain function. V was cut by 0 bases and J by 1 base, with 13 bases left in between. This CDR3 comprises 16 residues. The CDR3 DNA reads TGTGCCAGAAGCTTGGCTCGACAGGAGTTCCAAGAGACCCAGTACTTC. It specifies CARSLARQEFQETQYF.

The genes are TRBV2 and TRBJ1-5; 7 nucleotides align to TRBD1. This CDR3 is 13 amino acids long. V shed 4 bases, J shed 6 bases, and the junction held 3 bases outside the gene matches. CDR1 SNHLY and CDR2 FYNNEI come from the germline V gene. The CDR3 loop reads CASSVGGGQPQHF. DNA of the CDR3: TGTGCCAGCAGTGTAGGGGGCGGTCAGCCCCAGCATTTT.

This clonotype was seen only a few times. The V gene is TRBV7-3, the J gene TRBJ1-6, with 7 bases lining up with TRBD1. The length of the CDR3 is 15 residues. V gave up 5 bases and J gave up 0 bases; unmatched junction bases: 1. In germline, CDR1 is SGHTA, CDR2 FQGTGA. CDR3 loop: CASSRDSSYNSPLHF. The CDR3 DNA reads as TGTGCCAGCAGCCGGGACAGCTCCTATAATTCACCCCTCCACTTT.

This rearrangement joins TRBV19 to TRBJ1-5, with no clear D. This CDR3 has 13 amino acids. The germline V gene has CDR1 LNHDA and CDR2 SQIVND (reference sequence). V was trimmed by 3 bases and J by 3 bases, leaving 6 bases between them. CDR3 sequence: CASSIRVNQPQHF. CDR3 sequence (DNA): TGTGCCAGTAGTATCCGGGTCAATCAGCCCCAGCATTTT.

The rearrangement links TRBV5-8 to TRBJ2-7, with 9 nucleotides matching TRBD1. This CDR3 spans 15 amino acids. Germline-derived CDR1 and CDR2 are SGHTS and YDEGEE. Trimming cost V 4 bases and J 3 bases; bases outside gene matches: 8. Here the CDR3 reads CASSTTGTGLYEQYF. The DNA for the CDR3 is TGTGCCAGCAGCACGACCGGGACAGGGCTCTACGAGCAGTACTTC.

This chain uses TRBV5-1 with TRBJ1-2, with D maybe TRBD1 (5 bases). Deletions cut 0 bases from V and 8 bases from J, with 11 bases between. The CDR3 extends over 13 amino acids. The V gene's germline CDR1 is SGHRS and CDR2 YFSETQ. DNA for the CDR3: TGCGCCAGCAGCTTGGCGGGCAGGGAGGGCTACACCTTC. This encodes CASSLAGREGYTF.

CDR3 region: CASSQRQGLNSNQPQHF. For the CDR3, the DNA is TGTGCCAGCAGCCAACGACAGGGACTTAATAGCAATCAGCCCCAGCATTTT. J is TRBJ1-5 and V is TRBV4-2; 7 bases align to TRBD1. The CDR3 has 17 amino acids. The germline V gene encodes CDR1 LGHNA and CDR2 YNFKEQ. Trimming at V came to 2 bases and at J to 0 bases, leaving 7 bases not matched to a gene.

This chain links TRBV7-9 with TRBJ1-6; no clear D gene. CDR3 size: 15 residues. Germline V gene lookup returns CDR1 SEHNR and CDR2 FQNEAQ (reference sequence). The V end lost 3 bases, the J end lost 5 bases, and 11 bases lay between the germline ends. CDR3 nucleotides: TGTGCCAGCAGCTTGACGGTGGCAGATAATTCACCCCTCCACTTT. It encodes CASSLTVADNSPLHF.

The rearrangement links TRBV2 to TRBJ1-2; D unresolved. The ends were cut back, 3 bases at V and 2 bases at J, with 10 bases in the middle. The germline V gene encodes CDR1 SNHLY and CDR2 FYNNEI. The CDR3 has 14 residues. The CDR3 reads CASSERWGNYGYTF. For the CDR3, the DNA is TGTGCCAGCAGTGAGCGCTGGGGAAACTATGGCTACACCTTC.

The chain combines TRBV7-9 with TRBJ2-3; unclear D gene. The V end was cut by 2 bases, the J end by 0 bases, with 12 bases between. This CDR3 region has 16 residues. Germline V CDR1 and CDR2: SEHNR, FQNEAQ (reference sequence). The CDR3 nucleotides are TGTGCCAGCAGCTTATTAGCCGGAGAGAGCACAGATACGCAGTATTTT. Protein sequence: CASSLLAGESTDTQYF.

With respect to this clonotype: An end of the junction differs from the germline gene, which may be a read error. V usage is TRBV7-9 and J usage is TRBJ2-5; D might be TRBD2 (6 bases). Germline assignment: CDR1 SEHNR and CDR2 FQNEAQ (reference sequence). The CDR3 spans 14 residues. The CDR3 reads CASSSGTSRETQYF. In nucleotides, the CDR3 is TGCGCCAGCAGCTCGGGGACTTCTAGAGAGACCCAGTACTTC.

This sequence joins TRBV20-1 and TRBJ2-3, with TRBD1 matching 9 bases. The CDR3 consists of 13 residues. Trimming removed 5 bases from V and 7 bases from J; junction bases left unmatched: 7. The germline CDR1 and CDR2 sequences are DFQATT and SNEGSKA (reference sequence). CDR3 sequence reads: CSAGGQGLYTQYF. For the CDR3, the DNA is TGCAGTGCTGGCGGACAGGGGCTTTATACGCAGTATTTT.

In this sample, this clonotype turned up a few times. The chain combines TRBV20-1 with TRBJ2-3; 12 positions agree with TRBD2. The V and J ends lost 6 bases and 2 bases, in that order; junction bases with no gene match: 6. The CDR3 contains 15 residues. Germline V gives CDR1 DFQATT, CDR2 SNEGSKA (reference sequence). CDR3 loop: CSAPGLAGNTDTQYF. CDR3 coding DNA: TGCAGTGCGCCCGGACTAGCGGGGAACACAGATACGCAGTATTTT.

The rearrangement joins TRBV10-3 to TRBJ1-1, with TRBD1 as a possible D gene (5 bases). Trimming left V 0 bases short and J 4 bases short, with 12 bases between. This CDR3 has 15 residues. Germline loops: CDR1 ENHRY, CDR2 SYGVKD. The CDR3 here is CAISESPGGGTEAFF. CDR3 DNA sequence: TGTGCCATCAGTGAGTCCCCGGGCGGGGGCACTGAAGCTTTCTTT.